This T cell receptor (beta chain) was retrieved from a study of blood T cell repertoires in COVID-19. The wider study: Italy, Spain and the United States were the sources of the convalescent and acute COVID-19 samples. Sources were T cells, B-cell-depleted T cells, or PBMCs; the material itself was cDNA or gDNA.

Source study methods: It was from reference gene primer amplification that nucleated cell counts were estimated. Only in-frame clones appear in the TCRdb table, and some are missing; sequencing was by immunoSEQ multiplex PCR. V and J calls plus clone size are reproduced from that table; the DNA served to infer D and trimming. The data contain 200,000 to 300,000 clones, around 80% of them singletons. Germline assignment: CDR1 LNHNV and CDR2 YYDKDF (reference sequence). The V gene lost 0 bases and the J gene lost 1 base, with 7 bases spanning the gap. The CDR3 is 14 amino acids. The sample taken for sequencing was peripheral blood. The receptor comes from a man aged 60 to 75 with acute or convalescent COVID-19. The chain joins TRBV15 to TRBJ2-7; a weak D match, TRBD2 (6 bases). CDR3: CATSREGGSYEQYF. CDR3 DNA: TGTGCCACCAGCAGAGAGGGGGGTTCCTACGAGCAGTACTTC.